The clone carrying this T cell receptor (beta chain) appeared once. This record belongs to a study of blood T cell repertoires in COVID-19. The overall study: Samples taken during acute and convalescent COVID-19 were collected in the United States, Italy and Spain.

There are 16 residues in the CDR3. Authors' methods: Reference gene primer amplification gave estimated nucleated cell counts. Sequencing was performed with immunoSEQ multiplex PCR; in TCRdb, only in-frame clones are kept and a portion is missing. Clone size and the V and J calls come from that table; the DNA yielded D and trimming. The data hold some 120,000 clones, with more than 70% observed a single time. Sequenced material: peripheral blood. The chain is built from TRBV21-1 and TRBJ2-1; TRBD2 is the table's D call and was not checked against the DNA. TRBV21-1 is reported as a pseudogene. The clonotype originates from a man between 65 and 85 years old with acute or convalescent COVID-19. CDR3 nucleotide sequence: TGTGCCAGCAGCACCGACTCGCGGGGGGCGGGGGATGAGCAGTTCTTC. It translates to CASSTDSRGAGDEQFF.